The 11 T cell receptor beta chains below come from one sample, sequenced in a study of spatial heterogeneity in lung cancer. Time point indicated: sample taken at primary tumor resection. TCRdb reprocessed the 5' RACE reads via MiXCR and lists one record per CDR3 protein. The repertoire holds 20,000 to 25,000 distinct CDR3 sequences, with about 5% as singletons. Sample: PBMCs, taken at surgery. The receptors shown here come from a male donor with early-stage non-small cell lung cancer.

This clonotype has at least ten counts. The CDR3 reads CASRMSGSYEQYF. The CDR3 DNA reads as TGTGCCAGCAGAATGAGCGGGTCCTACGAGCAGTACTTC. V usage is TRBV6-1 and J usage is TRBJ2-7, with a possible D match to TRBD2 (6 bases). This CDR3 spans 13 amino acids. Trimming cost V 6 bases and J 1 base, with 10 bases left between them. Germline V gene sequence: CDR1 MNHNS, CDR2 SASEGT.

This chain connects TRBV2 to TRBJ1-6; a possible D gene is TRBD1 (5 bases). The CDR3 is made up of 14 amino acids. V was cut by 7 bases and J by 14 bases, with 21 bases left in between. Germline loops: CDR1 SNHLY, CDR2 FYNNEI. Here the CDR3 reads CASKVGPGENALHF. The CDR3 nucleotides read TGTGCCAGCAAGGTGGGACCAGGCGAGAACGCCCTCCACTTT.

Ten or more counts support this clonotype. The DNA for the CDR3 is TGTGCCAGCAGCGTCCACGGGGAGCTGTTTTTT. Protein sequence: CASSVHGELFF. The chain is built from TRBV9 and TRBJ2-2; the D is unclear. Looked up from germline, CDR1 is SGDLS and CDR2 is YYNGEE. V lost 2 bases, J lost 7 bases, and 3 bases lay in between. The CDR3 covers 11 residues.

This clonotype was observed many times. The CDR3 loop is CASSPLGSNTEAFF. The CDR3 DNA reads as TGTGCCAGCAGCCCGCTGGGGTCGAACACTGAAGCTTTCTTT. The chain combines TRBV7-8 with TRBJ1-1; no clear D. Looked up from germline, CDR1 is SGHVS and CDR2 is FQNEAQ. Between the trimmed V and J ends, which lost 5 bases and 1 base, there was a span of 11 bases. The CDR3 is 14 residues long.

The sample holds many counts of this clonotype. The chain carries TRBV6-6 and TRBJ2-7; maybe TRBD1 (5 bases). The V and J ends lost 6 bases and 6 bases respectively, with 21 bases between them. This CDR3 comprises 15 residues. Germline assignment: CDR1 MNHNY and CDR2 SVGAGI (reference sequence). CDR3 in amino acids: CASSLKMGIQGEQYF. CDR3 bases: TGTGCCAGCAGCTTAAAAATGGGGATCCAGGGCGAGCAGTACTTC.

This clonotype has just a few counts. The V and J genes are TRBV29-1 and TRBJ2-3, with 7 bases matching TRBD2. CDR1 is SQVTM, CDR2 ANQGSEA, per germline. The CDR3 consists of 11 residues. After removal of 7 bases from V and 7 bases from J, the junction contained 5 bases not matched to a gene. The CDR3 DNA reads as TGCAGCGCGCTAGCGGATCATACGCAGTATTTT. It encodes CSALADHTQYF.

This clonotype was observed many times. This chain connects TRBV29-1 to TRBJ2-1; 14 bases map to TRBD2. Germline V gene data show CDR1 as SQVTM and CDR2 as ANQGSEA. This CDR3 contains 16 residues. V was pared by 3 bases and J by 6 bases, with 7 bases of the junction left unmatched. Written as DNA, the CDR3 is TGCAGCGTTGACGGACTAGCGGGAGGTGTGGGCAATGAGCAGTTCTTC. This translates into CSVDGLAGGVGNEQFF.

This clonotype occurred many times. CDR3 sequence reads: CASRGGSGANVLTF. The DNA of the CDR3 is TGTGCCAGCAGGGGAGGGTCTGGGGCCAACGTCCTGACTTTC. This rearrangement joins TRBV27 to TRBJ2-6; TRBD2 matches 7 bases. The CDR3 runs 14 residues. Germline lookup yields CDR1 MNHEY and CDR2 SMNVEV (reference sequence). V was clipped by 6 bases and J by 1 base; unmatched bases: 0.

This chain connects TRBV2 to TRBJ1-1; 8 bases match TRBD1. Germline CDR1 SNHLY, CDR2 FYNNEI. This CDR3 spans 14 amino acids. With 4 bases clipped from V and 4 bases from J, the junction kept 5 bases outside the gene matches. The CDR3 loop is CASSVQGGLTEAFF. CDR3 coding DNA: TGTGCCAGCAGTGTACAGGGGGGGCTCACTGAAGCTTTCTTT.

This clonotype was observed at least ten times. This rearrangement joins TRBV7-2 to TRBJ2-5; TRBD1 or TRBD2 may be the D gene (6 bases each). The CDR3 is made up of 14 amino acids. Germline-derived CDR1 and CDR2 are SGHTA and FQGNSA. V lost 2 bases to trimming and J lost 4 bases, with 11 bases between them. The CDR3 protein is CASSLTGAGETQYF. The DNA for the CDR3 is TGTGCCAGCAGCTTAACGGGGGCGGGAGAGACCCAGTACTTC.

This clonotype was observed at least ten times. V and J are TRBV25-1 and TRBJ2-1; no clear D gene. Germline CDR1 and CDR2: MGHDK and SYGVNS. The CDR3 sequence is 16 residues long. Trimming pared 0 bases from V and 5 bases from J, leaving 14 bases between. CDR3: CASSEYVGRIDNEQFF. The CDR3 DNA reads TGTGCCAGCAGTGAATACGTTGGGCGGATTGACAATGAGCAGTTCTTC.